This T cell receptor beta chain came from a study of shared clonotypes between healthy human individuals. Overall study context: A donor's plate count was three for CD4 naive and three for CD4 memory; CD8 naive had two and CD8 memory one.

Concerning this clone: Its matching antigen is unknown.

From germline, CDR1 is SGDLS and CDR2 YYNGEE. J was trimmed by 4 bases and V by 0 bases; bases with no gene match: 4. CDR3 length: 15 amino acids. Sequenced by immunoSEQ multiplex PCR; TCRdb stores in-frame clones only, minus some. The sample shows 800,000 or so clones, about 96% of them seen only once. Study results and limitations: It was only blood that was sampled, and tissue repertoires likely differ.

Cells designated naive CD8 were CD45RO-negative and were positively selected for CCR7, with terminally differentiated effector memory CD45RA+ cells excluded. Sequenced input: naive CD8+ T cells sorted from blood. The TCR sequence derives from a young man in good health. V and J are TRBV9 and TRBJ1-1; TRBD1 agrees at 9 bases. Here the CDR3 reads CASSVVRTGATEAFF. The CDR3, as DNA: TGTGCCAGCAGCGTAGTAAGGACAGGGGCCACTGAAGCTTTCTTT.